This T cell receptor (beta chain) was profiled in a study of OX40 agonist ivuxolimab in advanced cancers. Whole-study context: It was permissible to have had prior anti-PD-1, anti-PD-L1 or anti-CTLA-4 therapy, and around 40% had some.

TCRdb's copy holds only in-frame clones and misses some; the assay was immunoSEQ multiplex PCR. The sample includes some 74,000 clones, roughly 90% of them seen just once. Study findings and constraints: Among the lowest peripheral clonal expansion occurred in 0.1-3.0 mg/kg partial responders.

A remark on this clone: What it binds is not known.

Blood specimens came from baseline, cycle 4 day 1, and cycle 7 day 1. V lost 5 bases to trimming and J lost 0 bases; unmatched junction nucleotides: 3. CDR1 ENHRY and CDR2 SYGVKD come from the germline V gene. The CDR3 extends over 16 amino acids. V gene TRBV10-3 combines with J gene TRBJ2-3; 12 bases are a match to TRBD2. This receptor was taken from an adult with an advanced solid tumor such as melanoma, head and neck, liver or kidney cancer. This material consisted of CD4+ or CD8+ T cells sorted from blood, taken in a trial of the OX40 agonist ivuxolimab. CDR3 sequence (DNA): TGTGCCATCAGTCGACTAGCGGGGGCCAGCACAGATACGCAGTATTTT. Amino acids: CAISRLAGASTDTQYF.